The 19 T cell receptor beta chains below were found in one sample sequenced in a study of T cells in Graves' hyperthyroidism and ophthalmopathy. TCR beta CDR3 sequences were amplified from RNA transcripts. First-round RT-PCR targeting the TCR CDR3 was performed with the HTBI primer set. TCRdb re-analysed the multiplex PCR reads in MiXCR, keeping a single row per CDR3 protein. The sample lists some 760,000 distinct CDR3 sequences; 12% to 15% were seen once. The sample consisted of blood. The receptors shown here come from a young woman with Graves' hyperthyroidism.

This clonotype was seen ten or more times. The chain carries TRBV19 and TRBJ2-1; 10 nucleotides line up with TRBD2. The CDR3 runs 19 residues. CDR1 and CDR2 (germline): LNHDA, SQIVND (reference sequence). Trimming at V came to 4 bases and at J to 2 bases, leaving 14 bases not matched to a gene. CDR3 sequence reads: CASSRRTVTSGLTYNEQFF. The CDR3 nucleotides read TGTGCCAGTAGTAGGCGGACGGTGACTAGCGGGCTAACCTACAATGAGCAGTTCTTC.

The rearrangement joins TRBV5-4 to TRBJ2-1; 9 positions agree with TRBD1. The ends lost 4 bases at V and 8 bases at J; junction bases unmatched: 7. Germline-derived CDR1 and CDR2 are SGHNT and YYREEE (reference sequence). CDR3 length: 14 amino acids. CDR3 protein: CASSAPDRGDEQFF. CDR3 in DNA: TGTGCCAGCAGCGCCCCGGACAGGGGAGATGAGCAGTTCTTC.

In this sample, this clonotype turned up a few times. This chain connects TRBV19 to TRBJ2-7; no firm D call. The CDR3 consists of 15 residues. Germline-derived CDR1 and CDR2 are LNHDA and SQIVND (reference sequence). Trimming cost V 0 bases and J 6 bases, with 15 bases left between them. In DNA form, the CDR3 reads TGTGCCAGTAGTATAGAGGAGAGTGCGGCGTCCGAGCAGTACTTC. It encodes CASSIEESAASEQYF.

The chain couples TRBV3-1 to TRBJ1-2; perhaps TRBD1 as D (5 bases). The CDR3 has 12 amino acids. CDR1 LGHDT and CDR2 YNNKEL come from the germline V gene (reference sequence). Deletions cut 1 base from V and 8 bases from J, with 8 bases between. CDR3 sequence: CASSQVGEGYTF. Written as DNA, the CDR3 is TGTGCCAGCAGCCAAGTAGGGGAGGGCTACACCTTC.

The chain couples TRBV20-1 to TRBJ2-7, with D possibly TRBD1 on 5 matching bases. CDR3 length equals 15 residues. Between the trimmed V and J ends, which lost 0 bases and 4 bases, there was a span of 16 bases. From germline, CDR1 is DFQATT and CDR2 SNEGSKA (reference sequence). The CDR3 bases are TGCAGTGCTAGAGATTTGGCTCGAAAGGGGTACGAGCAGTACTTC. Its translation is CSARDLARKGYEQYF.

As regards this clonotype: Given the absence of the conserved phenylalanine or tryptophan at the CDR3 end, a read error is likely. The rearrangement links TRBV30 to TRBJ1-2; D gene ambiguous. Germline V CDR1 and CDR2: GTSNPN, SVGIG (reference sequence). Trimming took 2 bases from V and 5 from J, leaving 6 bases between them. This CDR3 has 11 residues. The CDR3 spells CAWSIGYGYTL. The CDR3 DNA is TGTGCCTGGAGTATAGGGTATGGCTACACCCTC.

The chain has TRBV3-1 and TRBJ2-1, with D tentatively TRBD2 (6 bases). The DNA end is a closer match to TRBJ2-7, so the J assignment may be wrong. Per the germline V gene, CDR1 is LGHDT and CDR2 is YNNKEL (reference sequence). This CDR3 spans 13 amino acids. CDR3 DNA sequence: TGTGCCAGCAGCCAGGACTACAACAATGAGCAGTACTTC. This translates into CASSQDYNNEQYF.

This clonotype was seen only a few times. The CDR3 DNA is TGCGCCAGCAGCCCGTTGGGGACTAGCGGCACCTACGAGCAGTACTTC. This encodes CASSPLGTSGTYEQYF. J is TRBJ2-7 and V is TRBV4-1, with 11 bases matching TRBD2. This CDR3 is built from 16 residues. After removal of 4 bases from V and 2 bases from J, the junction contained 7 bases not matched to a gene. Germline CDR1 is MGHRA and CDR2 is YSYEKL.

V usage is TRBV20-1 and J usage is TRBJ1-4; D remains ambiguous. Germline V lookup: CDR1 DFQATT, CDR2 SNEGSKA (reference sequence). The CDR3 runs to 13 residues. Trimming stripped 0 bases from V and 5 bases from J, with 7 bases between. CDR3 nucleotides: TGCAGTGCTAGAGACAGTCCGAATGAAAAACTGTTTTTT. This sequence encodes CSARDSPNEKLFF.

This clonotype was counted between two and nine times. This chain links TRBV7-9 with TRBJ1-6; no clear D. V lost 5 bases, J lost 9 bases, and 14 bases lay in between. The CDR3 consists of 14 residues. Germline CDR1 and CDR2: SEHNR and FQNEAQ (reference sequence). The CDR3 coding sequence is TGTGCCAGCAGCCTGAACAGCGGGAGTTCACCCCTCCACTTT. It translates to CASSLNSGSSPLHF.

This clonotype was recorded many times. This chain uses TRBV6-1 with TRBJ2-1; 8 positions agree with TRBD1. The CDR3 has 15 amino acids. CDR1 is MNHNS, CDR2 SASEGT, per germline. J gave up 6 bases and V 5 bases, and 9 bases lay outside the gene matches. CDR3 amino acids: CASSTNRGRINEQFF. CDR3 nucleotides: TGTGCCAGCAGTACGAACAGGGGGAGGATCAATGAGCAGTTCTTC.

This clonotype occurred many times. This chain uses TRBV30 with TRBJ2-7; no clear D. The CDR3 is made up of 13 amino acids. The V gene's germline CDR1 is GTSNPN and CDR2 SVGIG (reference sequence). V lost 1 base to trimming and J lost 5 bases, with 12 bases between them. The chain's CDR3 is CAWSGSRPHEQYF. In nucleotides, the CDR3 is TGTGCCTGGAGTGGATCCCGACCCCACGAGCAGTACTTC.

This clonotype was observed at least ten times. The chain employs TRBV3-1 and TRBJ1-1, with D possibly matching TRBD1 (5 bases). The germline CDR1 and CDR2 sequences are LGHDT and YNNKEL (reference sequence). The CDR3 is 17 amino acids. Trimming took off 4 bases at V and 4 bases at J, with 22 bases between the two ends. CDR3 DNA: TGTGCCAGCAGCCCGGGGGAGATTGTCGGCAGTGGCACTGAAGCTTTCTTT. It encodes CASSPGEIVGSGTEAFF.

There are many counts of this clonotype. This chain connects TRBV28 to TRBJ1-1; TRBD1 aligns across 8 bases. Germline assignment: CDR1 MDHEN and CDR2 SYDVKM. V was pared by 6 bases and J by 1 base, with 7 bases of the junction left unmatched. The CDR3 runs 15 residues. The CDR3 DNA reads TGTGCCAGCAGCGGACAGGGTACTGCGAACACTGAAGCTTTCTTT. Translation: CASSGQGTANTEAFF.

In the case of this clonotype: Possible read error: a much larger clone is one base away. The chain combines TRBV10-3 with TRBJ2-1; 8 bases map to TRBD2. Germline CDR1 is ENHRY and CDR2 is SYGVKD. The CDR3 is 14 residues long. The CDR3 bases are TGTGCCATCAGTCAAGCGGGAGTCGGCAATGAGCAGCTCTTC. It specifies CAISQAGVGNEQLF.

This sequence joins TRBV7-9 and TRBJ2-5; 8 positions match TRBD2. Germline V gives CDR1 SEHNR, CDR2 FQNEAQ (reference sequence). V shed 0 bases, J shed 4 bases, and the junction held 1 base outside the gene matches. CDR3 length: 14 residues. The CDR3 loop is CASSLALAGETQYF. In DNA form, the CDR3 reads TGTGCCAGCAGCTTAGCGCTAGCGGGAGAGACCCAGTACTTC.

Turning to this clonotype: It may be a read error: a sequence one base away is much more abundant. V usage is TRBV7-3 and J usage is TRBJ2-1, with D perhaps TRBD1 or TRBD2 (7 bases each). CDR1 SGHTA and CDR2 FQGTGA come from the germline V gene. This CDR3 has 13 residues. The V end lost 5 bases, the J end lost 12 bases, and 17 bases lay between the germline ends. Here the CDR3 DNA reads TGTGCCAGCAGCCTTAGCCAGGGGGGGAGGCAGTTCTTC. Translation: CASSLSQGGRQFF. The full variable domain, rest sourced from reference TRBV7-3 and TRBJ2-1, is GAGVSQTPSNKVTEKGKYVELRCDPISGHTALYWYRQSLGQGPEFLIYFQGTGAADDSGLPNDRFFAVRPEGSVSTLKIQRTERGDSAVYLCASSLSQGGRQFFGPGTRLTVL.

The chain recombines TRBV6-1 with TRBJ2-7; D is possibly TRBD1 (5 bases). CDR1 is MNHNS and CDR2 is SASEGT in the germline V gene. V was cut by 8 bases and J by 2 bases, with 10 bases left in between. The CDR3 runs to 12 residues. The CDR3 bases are TGTGCCAGCGGAGACAGTCCCTACGAGCAGTACTTC. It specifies CASGDSPYEQYF.

The CDR3 coding sequence is TGTGCCAGTAGCAAGCCCCCAGGGGTAAGCTATGGCTACACCTTC. It is translated as CASSKPPGVSYGYTF. The gene calls are TRBV19 and TRBJ1-2, with D possibly TRBD1 on 6 matching bases. V shed 6 bases and J shed 4 bases, with 18 bases lying between them. Per germline, CDR1 LNHDA and CDR2 SQIVND (reference sequence). CDR3 length: 15 amino acids.